This T cell receptor beta chain is from a study of T-cell memory formation after mild COVID-19 (dated by TCRdb to the early 2020s). About the study as a whole: TCR sequence clusters from the two donors were largely donor specific. In two donors, T-cell clones that expanded and contracted after mild COVID-19 were tracked by sequencing TCRalpha and TCRbeta repertoires over time. Two young, previously healthy adult volunteers made up the cohort, one male and one female. Broad study findings and their caveats: Whether the second-wave clones peaking on day 37 were SARS-CoV-2 specific was not confirmed. Some responding clones were detected in pre-infection memory, which suggested that pre-existing cross-reactive memory T cells had joined the SARS-CoV-2 response. Contracting CD4+ clones turned up mainly in the CM and EM memory subsets, whereas EMRA was where CD8+ clones were enriched. Only a couple of mild cases were covered in the study, and larger cohorts including severe cases with pre-infection samples were considered necessary. Balanced CD4/CD8 phenotypes were observed for clones contracting from day 15 to 85, whereas a bias towards CD4+ was observed for a second wave of clones expanding from day 15 to 37.

Notes on this clonotype: It has no known antigen specificity. No base-level quality is on record; no much larger clone is a single base apart.

The sequencer listed for this sample is Illumina NovaSeq 6000. cDNA libraries for TCRalpha and TCRbeta were prepared by 5'RACE using constant-segment primers, with sample barcodes and unique molecular identifiers added. RNA was extracted from every sample with Trizol reagent. The libraries were amplified in two PCR steps, and the second step added a second sample barcode and Illumina TruSeq adapters. Sequencing of libraries was performed on an Illumina NovaSeq with 2 x 150 bp paired-end reads. Per the source publication's procedure: The reads were demultiplexed and collapsed into UMI-guided consensus sequences using migec v1.2.7. Using mixcr v2.1.11, UMI consensuses were aligned to TRA and TRB V and J templates and then assembled into clonotypes. Expanded or contracted clonotypes were those called significant by both edgeR and NoisET, with noise models trained on biological replicates. For edgeR calls, the thresholds were a false discovery rate-adjusted p below 0.01 and a log2 fold-change of 1. As an exploratory analysis of dynamics, max-normalized trajectories of the 1000 most abundant clonotypes were examined with PCA combined with hierarchical clustering. Separately sequenced CD4+ and CD8+ repertoires were used to assign the CD4 or CD8 phenotype of responding clones. The raw public data were reprocessed by TCRdb itself: fastp quality trimming at Q25, MiXCR clonotype calling, in-frame beta chains only. Every distinct CDR3 protein forms one entry, paired with its most common genes and DNA. The authors' filters were not applied to this entry. This sample lists 300,000 to 350,000 distinct CDR3 sequences; 14% were detected once. The top ten clones comprise 21% of the sample.

PBMCs were isolated by Ficoll-Paque density gradient centrifugation. CDR1 SEHNR and CDR2 FQNEAQ are derived from the germline V gene (reference sequence). The CDR3 numbers 11 residues from cysteine through phenylalanine. Of the read, only the CDR3 DNA is kept; its 33 bases are in frame from base 1. Between the V and J ends, shortened by 5 bases and 7 bases respectively, the junction contains 9 bases. This receptor was identified in a man younger than 35 who had mild COVID-19 (a few samples of this study predate the infection). The sample titles of this study are shuffled in the database, so cell type and time point are left out; the donor was told from shared clones. What was sequenced was PBMCs or a T cell subset sorted from them (not recorded which). This chain joins TRBV7-9 to TRBJ2-7; the D gene is possibly TRBD1, with 6 bases matching. The CDR3 loop reads CASSIDREQYF. The nucleotide sequence reads TGTGCCAGCAGCATCGACAGGGAGCAGTACTTC. The CDR3 plus the reference TRBV7-9 and TRBJ2-7 genes for the other parts give the full variable domain: DTGVSQNPRHKITKRGQNVTFRCDPISEHNRLYWYRQTLGQGPEFLTYFQNEAQLEKSRLLSDRFSAERPKGSFSTLEIQRTEQGDSAMYLCASSIDREQYFGPGTRLTVT.